One and the same sample provided the 32 T cell receptor beta chains below, sequenced in a study of CD8 T cells in Susac syndrome. Reverse transcription of about 0.5 to 1 ug RNA was carried out with random hexamers. From the immunoSEQ multiplex PCR reads, TCRdb called clonotypes with MiXCR, one entry per CDR3 protein. The sample comprises about 120,000 distinct CDR3 sequences, about 95% of which are singletons, and around 0.1% rests with the top ten. The sequenced material came from CD4+ T cells from PBMCs. Every receptor here comes from a human donor in good health.

Only one count was recorded for this clonotype. The chain couples TRBV2 to TRBJ1-5; D not resolved. V was pared by 1 base and J by 4 bases, with 8 bases between. The CDR3 spans 14 residues. Germline V lookup: CDR1 SNHLY, CDR2 FYNNEI. The CDR3 loop reads CASSEETENQPQHF. The CDR3 DNA is TGTGCCAGCAGTGAAGAAACCGAGAATCAGCCCCAGCATTTT. The full variable domain, in which reference TRBV2 and TRBJ1-5 provide the parts outside the CDR3, is EPEVTQTPSHQVTQMGQEVILRCVPISNHLYFYWYRQILGQKVEFLVSFYNNEISEKSEIFDDQFSVERPDGSNFTLKIRSTKLEDSAMYFCASSEETENQPQHFGDGTRLSIL.

This sequence joins TRBV6-1 and TRBJ2-1; 14 nucleotides match TRBD2. Germline CDR1 reads MNHNS; CDR2 reads SASEGT. Losses at the gene ends were 6 bases for V and 1 base for J; bases not matched to a gene: 5. The CDR3 is made up of 17 amino acids. The CDR3 bases are TGTGCCAGCAGACGGACTAGCGGGAGGACTTCCTACAATGAGCAGTTCTTC. Translated, it gives CASRRTSGRTSYNEQFF.

The chain is built from TRBV5-1 and TRBJ2-1, with 7 bases lining up with TRBD1. V trimming: 4 bases; J trimming: 3 bases; junction bases outside the gene matches: 7. Germline V gene data show CDR1 as SGHRS and CDR2 as YFSETQ. The CDR3 runs 15 residues. The CDR3 DNA sequence: TGCGCCAGCAGCGAAGGGACAGCAGGCTACAATGAGCAGTTCTTC. Its translation is CASSEGTAGYNEQFF.

This clonotype was found once. This sequence joins TRBV24-1 and TRBJ2-5, with D perhaps TRBD1 (6 bases). Germline CDR1 reads KGHDR; CDR2 reads SFDVKD. Trimming left V 12 bases short and J 9 bases short, with 31 bases between. This CDR3 has 16 residues. CDR3 nucleotides: TGTGCCTCGTCGGAACTATTGACGGGCGGTCCAGGGGCCCAGTACTTC. Translation: CASSELLTGGPGAQYF.

V usage is TRBV19 and J usage is TRBJ1-1; weak D call: TRBD1 (5 bases). Germline V gives CDR1 LNHDA, CDR2 SQIVND (reference sequence). V was trimmed by 6 bases and J by 3 bases, leaving 17 bases between them. This CDR3 contains 15 residues. The CDR3 sequence: CASRDSPLGDTEAFF. CDR3 in DNA: TGTGCCAGTAGAGACTCCCCCCTAGGGGACACTGAAGCTTTCTTT.

The chain links TRBV7-2 to TRBJ2-3; 7 positions agree with TRBD2. Germline V CDR1 and CDR2: SGHTA, FQGNSA. This CDR3 comprises 16 residues. The junction had 10 bases not matched to a gene; V was cut back by 5 bases and J by 2 bases. The CDR3 sequence is CASSPFASGLTDTQYF. The CDR3 nucleotides read TGTGCCAGCAGCCCCTTCGCTAGCGGACTCACAGATACGCAGTATTTT.

This clonotype was seen only once. CDR3 amino acids: CASSQDGGLAGAGEQYF. The CDR3 DNA is TGCGCCAGCAGCCAAGATGGAGGGCTAGCGGGAGCTGGCGAGCAGTACTTC. J is TRBJ2-7 and V is TRBV4-3, with TRBD2 matching 10 bases. V was clipped by 0 bases and J by 6 bases; unmatched bases: 11. Germline V gives CDR1 LGHNA, CDR2 YSLEER. The CDR3 covers 17 residues.

V gene TRBV6-6 combines with J gene TRBJ1-2, with D possibly TRBD1 on 6 matching bases. Germline assignment: CDR1 MNHNY and CDR2 SVGAGI (reference sequence). The CDR3 totals 14 residues. Trimming took 5 bases from V and 7 from J, leaving 17 bases between them. In DNA form, the CDR3 reads TGTGCCAGCAGTCCGGGACAACTTATCGGTGGCTACACCTTC. Amino acid sequence: CASSPGQLIGGYTF.

The chain joins TRBV19 to TRBJ2-7, with 8 bases lining up with TRBD2. V lost 10 bases and J lost 0; bases outside the gene matches: 5. Per the germline V gene, CDR1 is LNHDA and CDR2 is SQIVND (reference sequence). The CDR3 spans 13 residues. The chain's CDR3 is CATGSGASYEQYF. CDR3 bases: TGTGCCACCGGTAGCGGGGCCTCCTACGAGCAGTACTTC.

This clonotype was recorded a few times. The chain carries TRBV6-5 and TRBJ1-1; D not certain. The CDR3 runs to 15 residues. Trimming shortened V by 0 bases and J by 0 bases, and 8 bases separated the two germline ends. Germline CDR1 reads MNHEY; CDR2 reads SVGAGI. The CDR3 DNA sequence: TGTGCCAGCAGTTACTCGGTAAGGATGAACACTGAAGCTTTCTTT. Encoded protein: CASSYSVRMNTEAFF.

The chain is built from TRBV20-1 and TRBJ2-7; 8 bases match TRBD2. The germline gives CDR1 DFQATT, CDR2 SNEGSKA (reference sequence). V was clipped by 6 bases and J by 2 bases; unmatched bases: 9. CDR3 length equals 14 residues. The CDR3 loop reads CSAPPGLAPYEQYF. The CDR3 DNA reads as TGCAGTGCCCCTCCCGGACTAGCTCCCTACGAGCAGTACTTC.

The rearrangement links TRBV5-1 to TRBJ2-7; D possibly corresponds to TRBD1 (6 bases). The germline V gene has CDR1 SGHRS and CDR2 YFSETQ. Trimming took 0 bases from V and 4 from J, leaving 11 bases between them. This CDR3 contains 14 residues. The CDR3 is CASSLEQGVYEQYF. As DNA, the CDR3 is TGCGCCAGCAGCTTGGAACAGGGAGTATACGAGCAGTACTTC. Filled out from reference TRBV5-1 and TRBJ2-7, the complete variable domain reads KAGVTQTPRYLIKTRGQQVTLSCSPISGHRSVSWYQQTPGQGLQFLFEYFSETQRNKGNFPGRFSGRQFSNSRSEMNVSTLELGDSALYLCASSLEQGVYEQYFGPGTRLTVT.

The chain carries TRBV7-3 and TRBJ1-2, with 8 bases matching TRBD1. This CDR3 is built from 17 residues. CDR1 is SGHTA, CDR2 FQGTGA, per germline. The V segment lost 11 bases and the J segment 0 bases; nucleotides outside the gene matches: 17. The CDR3 DNA is TGTGCCGACGGTCGCAGGGGGCGCTTTCCGGCTAACTATGGCTACACCTTC. Its protein product is CADGRRGRFPANYGYTF.

This chain links TRBV5-1 with TRBJ2-7, with 11 bases lining up with TRBD2. CDR1 is SGHRS, CDR2 YFSETQ, per germline. Trimming at V came to 2 bases and at J to 7 bases, leaving 11 bases not matched to a gene. The CDR3 is 16 amino acids. CDR3 sequence (DNA): TGCGCCAGCAGCTTCCGACTAGCGGGACCTCCGGAAGAGCAGTACTTC. Its protein product is CASSFRLAGPPEEQYF.

This clonotype was seen a handful of times. The chain combines TRBV4-2 with TRBJ2-7; no reliable D call. The V end lost 2 bases, the J end lost 0 bases, and 2 bases lay between the germline ends. CDR3 size: 12 residues. Per the germline V gene, CDR1 is LGHNA and CDR2 is YNFKEQ. The CDR3 DNA follows: TGTGCCAGCAGCCAAACCTCCTACGAGCAGTACTTC. This gives the protein CASSQTSYEQYF.

The J gene is TRBJ2-7, the V gene TRBV14; D assignment may be TRBD1 or TRBD2 (5 bases each). The V and J ends lost 0 bases and 7 bases respectively, with 16 bases between them. The germline CDR1 and CDR2 sequences are SGHDN and FVKESK. This CDR3 comprises 15 residues. In DNA, the CDR3 is TGTGCCAGCAGCCAAGACCAGCGAGGGGTCTGGGAGCAGTACTTC. This codes for CASSQDQRGVWEQYF.

This rearrangement joins TRBV11-2 to TRBJ2-7; perhaps TRBD1 as D (5 bases). Germline loops: CDR1 SGHAT, CDR2 FQNNGV. The V end lost 5 bases, the J end lost 0 bases, and 20 bases lay between the germline ends. The CDR3 is 17 amino acids. CDR3 DNA sequence: TGTGCCAGCAGCCCCCTCTTGGGGCAGCCGAGCTCCTACGAGCAGTACTTC. It yields the protein CASSPLLGQPSSYEQYF.

V gene TRBV20-1 combines with J gene TRBJ2-7; D gene unclear. V lost 0 bases and J 3 bases, leaving 6 bases between the germline ends. Germline V gene sequence: CDR1 DFQATT, CDR2 SNEGSKA (reference sequence). CDR3 length: 12 residues. This CDR3 reads CSARENDYEQYF. CDR3 coding DNA: TGCAGTGCTAGAGAAAATGACTACGAGCAGTACTTC.

The chain links TRBV6-4 to TRBJ2-1; no firm D call. V lost 2 bases to trimming and J lost 9 bases, with 11 bases between them. The germline CDR1 and CDR2 sequences are MRHNA and SNTAGT. The CDR3 spans 13 residues. CDR3: CASSDQESAEQFF. The CDR3 DNA reads TGTGCCAGCAGTGACCAGGAGTCTGCTGAGCAGTTCTTC.

The DNA of the CDR3 is TGTGCCGGTAGCGGGAGCCTTGATTCTAGCACAGATACGCAGTATTTT. Amino acid sequence: CAGSGSLDSSTDTQYF. This chain links TRBV30 with TRBJ2-3; 9 positions match TRBD2. The junction had 12 bases not matched to a gene; V was cut back by 8 bases and J by 0 bases. There are 16 residues in the CDR3. CDR1 is GTSNPN, CDR2 SVGIG, per germline (reference sequence).

This chain uses TRBV2 with TRBJ2-6; 9 bases agree with TRBD1. This CDR3 comprises 17 residues. The V and J ends lost 6 bases and 0 bases, in that order; junction bases with no gene match: 6. Germline V gene lookup returns CDR1 SNHLY and CDR2 FYNNEI. CDR3 loop: CASRSDRGGSGANVLTF. The CDR3 DNA is TGTGCCAGCAGGTCGGACAGGGGTGGCTCTGGGGCCAACGTCCTGACTTTC. Combining the CDR3 with reference TRBV2 and TRBJ2-6 gives the whole variable domain EPEVTQTPSHQVTQMGQEVILRCVPISNHLYFYWYRQILGQKVEFLVSFYNNEISEKSEIFDDQFSVERPDGSNFTLKIRSTKLEDSAMYFCASRSDRGGSGANVLTFGAGSRLTVL.

V usage is TRBV7-9 and J usage is TRBJ2-3; D is unclear. This CDR3 has 15 residues. The germline V gene encodes CDR1 SEHNR and CDR2 FQNEAQ (reference sequence). Deletions cut 1 base from V and 4 bases from J, with 12 bases between. CDR3 sequence (DNA): TGTGCCAGCAGCTTAGTTCCGGGTTCCCCAGATACGCAGTATTTT. It is translated as CASSLVPGSPDTQYF.

This chain uses TRBV19 with TRBJ2-1; no clear D gene. The V end was cut by 3 bases, the J end by 15 bases, with 12 bases between. The V gene's germline CDR1 is LNHDA and CDR2 SQIVND (reference sequence). The length of the CDR3 is 11 residues. The DNA for the CDR3 is TGTGCCAGTAGTATCATGGCAGGATGGTTCTTC. This translates into CASSIMAGWFF.

This clonotype has only one observation. The chain is built from TRBV27 and TRBJ2-1, with D perhaps matching TRBD2 (5 bases). V lost 6 bases and J 8 bases, leaving 23 bases between the germline ends. This CDR3 is built from 16 residues. The germline gives CDR1 MNHEY, CDR2 SMNVEV (reference sequence). The CDR3 loop reads CASSSQPGVAWDEQFF. CDR3 DNA: TGTGCCAGCAGCTCCCAACCCGGGGTAGCGTGGGATGAGCAGTTCTTC.

This clonotype is a singleton in its sample. V usage is TRBV12-3 or TRBV12-4 and J usage is TRBJ1-1, with a weak D call TRBD1 (5 bases). The length of the CDR3 is 15 residues. V was shortened by 4 bases and J by 0 bases, with 12 bases between the two germline ends. CDR3 nucleotide sequence: TGTGCCAGCAGTTCCCCGACAGTTGTGAACACTGAAGCTTTCTTT. It yields the protein CASSSPTVVNTEAFF.

This chain connects TRBV7-2 to TRBJ1-2, with a tentative D call TRBD1 (5 bases). The germline V gene encodes CDR1 SGHTA and CDR2 FQGNSA. V was shortened by 1 base and J by 0 bases, with 9 bases between the two germline ends. The CDR3 is 15 amino acids. CDR3 bases: TGTGCCAGCAGCTTAGAGACAGTAACTAACTATGGCTACACCTTC. Protein product: CASSLETVTNYGYTF.

This chain links TRBV20-1 with TRBJ1-1; no definite D call. Germline loops: CDR1 DFQATT, CDR2 SNEGSKA (reference sequence). V shed 4 bases and J shed 1 base, with 10 bases lying between them. The CDR3 runs to 13 residues. As DNA, the CDR3 is TGCAGTGCTACCCGGACGGCGAACACTGAAGCTTTCTTT. Translated: CSATRTANTEAFF.

This sequence joins TRBV18 and TRBJ1-1; 8 bases are shared with TRBD1. Germline V gene sequence: CDR1 KGHSH, CDR2 LQKENI. This CDR3 spans 17 amino acids. Trimming removed 3 bases from V and 2 bases from J; junction bases left unmatched: 11. The CDR3, as DNA: TGTGCCAGCTCACCGCCTGGACAGGGCCTGACCAACACTGAAGCTTTCTTT. Translated: CASSPPGQGLTNTEAFF. Variable domain in full (rest from reference TRBV18 and TRBJ1-1): NAGVMQNPRHLVRRRGQEARLRCSPMKGHSHVYWYRQLPEEGLKFMVYLQKENIIDESGMPKERFSAEFPKEGPSILRIQQVVRGDSAAYFCASSPPGQGLTNTEAFFGQGTRLTVV.

The chain recombines TRBV10-3 with TRBJ2-1; 8 bases agree with TRBD2. The V gene end was trimmed by 4 bases and the J gene end by 8 bases; junction bases not matched to a gene: 7. This CDR3 has 14 amino acids. CDR1 and CDR2 (germline): ENHRY, SYGVKD. Here the CDR3 reads CAISVSGSGDEQFF. CDR3 sequence (DNA): TGTGCCATCAGTGTCAGCGGGAGTGGCGATGAGCAGTTCTTC.

The chain recombines TRBV19 with TRBJ2-3, with 7 bases identical to TRBD2. Germline V gene lookup returns CDR1 LNHDA and CDR2 SQIVND (reference sequence). The CDR3 has 15 amino acids. J gave up 1 base and V 5 bases, and 6 bases lay outside the gene matches. CDR3 loop: CASSPRRERTDTQYF. In nucleotides, the CDR3 is TGTGCCAGTAGTCCCCGGCGGGAGCGCACAGATACGCAGTATTTT.

V and J are TRBV7-2 and TRBJ2-3; D unresolved. The CDR3 spans 13 residues. V lost 3 bases and J 2 bases, leaving 6 bases between the germline ends. From germline, CDR1 is SGHTA and CDR2 FQGNSA. DNA of the CDR3: TGTGCCAGCAGCTTTCAAACCACAGATACGCAGTATTTT. It specifies CASSFQTTDTQYF.

The chain recombines TRBV11-2 with TRBJ2-1, with 8 nucleotides matching TRBD2. The CDR3 spans 16 residues. Losses at the gene ends were 5 bases for V and 5 bases for J; bases not matched to a gene: 11. Germline V lookup: CDR1 SGHAT, CDR2 FQNNGV. CDR3 sequence (DNA): TGTGCCAGCAGCCCAATCCGGGGGGGGAGCCACAATGAGCAGTTCTTC. Translation: CASSPIRGGSHNEQFF.